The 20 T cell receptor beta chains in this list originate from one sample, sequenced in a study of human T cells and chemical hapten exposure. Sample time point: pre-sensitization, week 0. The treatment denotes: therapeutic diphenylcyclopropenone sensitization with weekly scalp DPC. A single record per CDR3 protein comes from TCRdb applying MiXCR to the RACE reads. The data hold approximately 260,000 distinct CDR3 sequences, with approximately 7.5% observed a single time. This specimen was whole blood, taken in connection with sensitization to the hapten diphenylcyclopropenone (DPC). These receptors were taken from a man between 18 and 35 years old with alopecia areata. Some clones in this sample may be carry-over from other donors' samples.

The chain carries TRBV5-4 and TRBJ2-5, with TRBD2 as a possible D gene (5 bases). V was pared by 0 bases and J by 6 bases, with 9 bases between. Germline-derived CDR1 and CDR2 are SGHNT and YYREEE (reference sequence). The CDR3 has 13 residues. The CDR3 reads CASSLGTGKTQYF. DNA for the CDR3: TGTGCCAGCAGCTTGGGGACGGGGAAGACCCAGTACTTC.

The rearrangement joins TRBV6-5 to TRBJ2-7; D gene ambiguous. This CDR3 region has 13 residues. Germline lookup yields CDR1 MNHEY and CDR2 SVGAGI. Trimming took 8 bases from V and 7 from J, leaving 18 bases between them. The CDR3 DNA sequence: TGTGCCAGCCGAAAGGACGGATCACGGGAGCAGTACGTC. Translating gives CASRKDGSREQYV.

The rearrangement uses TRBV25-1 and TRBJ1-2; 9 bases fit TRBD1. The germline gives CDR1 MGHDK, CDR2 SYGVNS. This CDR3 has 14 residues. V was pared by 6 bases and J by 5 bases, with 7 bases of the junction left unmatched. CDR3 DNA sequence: TGTGCCAGCAGGGGACAGGGAGCCTCTTATGGCTACACCTTC. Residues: CASRGQGASYGYTF.

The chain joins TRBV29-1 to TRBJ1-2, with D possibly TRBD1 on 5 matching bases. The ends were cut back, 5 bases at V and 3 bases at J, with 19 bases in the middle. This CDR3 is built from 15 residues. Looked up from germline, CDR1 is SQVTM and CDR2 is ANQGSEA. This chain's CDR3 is CSVFGRTTDYYGYTF. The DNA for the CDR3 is TGCAGCGTTTTCGGCCGGACAACGGATTACTATGGCTACACCTTC.

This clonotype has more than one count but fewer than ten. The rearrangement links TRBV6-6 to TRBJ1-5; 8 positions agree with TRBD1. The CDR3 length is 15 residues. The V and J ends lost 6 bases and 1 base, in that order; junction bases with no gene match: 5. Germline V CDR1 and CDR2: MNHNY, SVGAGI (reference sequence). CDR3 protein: CASRLDRESNQPQHF. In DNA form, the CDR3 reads TGTGCCAGCAGACTGGACAGGGAAAGCAATCAGCCCCAGCATTTT.

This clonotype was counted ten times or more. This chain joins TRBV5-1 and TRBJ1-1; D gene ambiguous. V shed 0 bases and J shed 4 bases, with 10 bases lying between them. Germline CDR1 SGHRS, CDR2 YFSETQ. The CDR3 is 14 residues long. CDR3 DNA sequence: TGCGCCAGCAGCTTGGAACCTTTAGGCACTGAAGCTTTCTTT. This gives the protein CASSLEPLGTEAFF.

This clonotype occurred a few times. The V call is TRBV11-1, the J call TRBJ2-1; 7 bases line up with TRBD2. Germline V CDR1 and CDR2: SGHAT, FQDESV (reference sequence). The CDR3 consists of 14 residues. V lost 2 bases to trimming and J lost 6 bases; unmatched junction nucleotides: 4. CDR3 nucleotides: TGTGCCAGCAGCTTATCAGCGGGGATCAATGAGCAGTTCTTC. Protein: CASSLSAGINEQFF.

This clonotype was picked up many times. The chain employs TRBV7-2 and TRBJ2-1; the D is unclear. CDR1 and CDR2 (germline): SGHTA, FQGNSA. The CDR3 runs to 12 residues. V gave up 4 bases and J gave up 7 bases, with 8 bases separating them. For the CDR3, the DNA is TGTGCCAGCAGCTATAGTCGTAATGAGCAGTTCTTC. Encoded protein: CASSYSRNEQFF.

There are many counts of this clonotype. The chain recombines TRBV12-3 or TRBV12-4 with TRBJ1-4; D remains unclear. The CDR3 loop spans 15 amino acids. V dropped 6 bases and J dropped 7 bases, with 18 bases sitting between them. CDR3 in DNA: TGTGCCAGCAGCAACCCGGGATTCCTTAGTGAAAAACTGTTTTTT. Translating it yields CASSNPGFLSEKLFF.

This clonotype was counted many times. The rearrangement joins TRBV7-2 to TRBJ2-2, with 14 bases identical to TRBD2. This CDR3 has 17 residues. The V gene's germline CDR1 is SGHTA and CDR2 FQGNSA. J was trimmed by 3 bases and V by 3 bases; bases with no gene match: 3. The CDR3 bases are TGTGCCAGCAGCTTTGGACTAGCGGGGGGTTACACCGGGGAGCTGTTTTTT. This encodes CASSFGLAGGYTGELFF.

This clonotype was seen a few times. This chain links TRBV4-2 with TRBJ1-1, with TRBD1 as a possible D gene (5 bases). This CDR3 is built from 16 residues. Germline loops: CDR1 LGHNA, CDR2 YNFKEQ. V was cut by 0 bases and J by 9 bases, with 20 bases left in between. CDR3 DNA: TGTGCCAGCAGCCAAGAGGGGGGACGGCCCGCAGGTAAAGCTTTCTTT. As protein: CASSQEGGRPAGKAFF.

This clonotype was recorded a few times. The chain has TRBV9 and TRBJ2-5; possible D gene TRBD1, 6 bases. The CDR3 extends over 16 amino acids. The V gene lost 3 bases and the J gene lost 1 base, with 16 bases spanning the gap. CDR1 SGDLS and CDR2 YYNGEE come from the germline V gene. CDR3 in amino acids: CASSADSATGQETQYF. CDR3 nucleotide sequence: TGTGCCAGCAGCGCGGACTCCGCGACAGGCCAAGAGACCCAGTACTTC.

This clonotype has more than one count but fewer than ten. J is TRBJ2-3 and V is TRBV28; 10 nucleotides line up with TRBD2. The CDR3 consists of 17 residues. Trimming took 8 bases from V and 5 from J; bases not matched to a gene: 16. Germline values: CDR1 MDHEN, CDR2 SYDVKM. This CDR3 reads CASREANSGGYGDTQYF. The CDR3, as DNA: TGTGCCAGCCGCGAGGCGAATAGCGGGGGGTACGGAGATACGCAGTATTTT.

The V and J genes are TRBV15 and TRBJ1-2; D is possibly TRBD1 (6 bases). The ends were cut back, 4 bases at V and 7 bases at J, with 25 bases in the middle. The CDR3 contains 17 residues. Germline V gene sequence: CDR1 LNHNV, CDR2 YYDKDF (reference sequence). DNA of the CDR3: TGTGCCACCAGCACCGACCTACGCTTAGGGACATTGGTTGGCTACACCTTC. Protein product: CATSTDLRLGTLVGYTF.

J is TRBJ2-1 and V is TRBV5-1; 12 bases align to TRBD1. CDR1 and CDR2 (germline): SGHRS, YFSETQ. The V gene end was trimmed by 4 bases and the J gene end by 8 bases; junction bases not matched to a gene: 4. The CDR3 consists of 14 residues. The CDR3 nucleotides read TGCGCCAGCAGCCTGGGGACAGGGGGCCATGAGCAGTTCTTC. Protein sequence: CASSLGTGGHEQFF.

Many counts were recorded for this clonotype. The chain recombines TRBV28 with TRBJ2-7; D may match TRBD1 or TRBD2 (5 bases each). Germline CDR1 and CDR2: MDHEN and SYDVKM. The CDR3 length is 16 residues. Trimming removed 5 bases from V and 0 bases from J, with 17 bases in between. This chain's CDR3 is CASSTPGTRLSYEQYF. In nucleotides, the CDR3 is TGTGCCAGCAGTACCCCCGGGACGCGACTCTCCTACGAGCAGTACTTC.

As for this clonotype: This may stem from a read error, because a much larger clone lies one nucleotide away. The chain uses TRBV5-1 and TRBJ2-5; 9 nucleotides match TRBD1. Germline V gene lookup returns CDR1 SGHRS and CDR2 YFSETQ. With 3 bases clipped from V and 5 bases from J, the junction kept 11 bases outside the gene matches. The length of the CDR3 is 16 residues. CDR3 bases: TGCGCCAGCAGCTCGGCGAGGACAGGGGAGATGGAGACCCAGTACTTC. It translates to CASSSARTGEMETQYF. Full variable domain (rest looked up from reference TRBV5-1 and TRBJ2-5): KAGVTQTPRYLIKTRGQQVTLSCSPISGHRSVSWYQQTPGQGLQFLFEYFSETQRNKGNFPGRFSGRQFSNSRSEMNVSTLELGDSALYLCASSSARTGEMETQYFGPGTRLLVL.

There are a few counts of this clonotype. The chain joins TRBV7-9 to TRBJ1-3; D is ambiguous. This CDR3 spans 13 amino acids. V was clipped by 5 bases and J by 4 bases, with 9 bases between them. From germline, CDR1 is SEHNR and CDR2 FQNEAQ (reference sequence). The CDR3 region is CASSRGGGNTIYF. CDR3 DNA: TGTGCCAGCAGCCGGGGAGGAGGAAACACCATATATTTT. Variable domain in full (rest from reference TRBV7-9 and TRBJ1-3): DTGVSQNPRHKITKRGQNVTFRCDPISEHNRLYWYRQTLGQGPEFLTYFQNEAQLEKSRLLSDRFSAERPKGSFSTLEIQRTEQGDSAMYLCASSRGGGNTIYFGEGSWLTVV.

As DNA, the CDR3 is TGTGCCAGCAGTGAATTTGAGGGTTTGGATCAGCCCCAGCATTTT. This sequence encodes CASSEFEGLDQPQHF. The J gene is TRBJ1-5, the V gene TRBV25-1, with no clear D. Deletions cut 1 base from V and 5 bases from J, with 12 bases between. Germline V lookup: CDR1 MGHDK, CDR2 SYGVNS. The CDR3 totals 15 residues.

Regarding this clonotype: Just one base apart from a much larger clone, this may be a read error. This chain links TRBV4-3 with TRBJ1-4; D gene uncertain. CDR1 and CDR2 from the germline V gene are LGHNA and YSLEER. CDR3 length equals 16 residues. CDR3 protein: CAGSQAVVLKEEKLFF. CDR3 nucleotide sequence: TGCGCCGGCAGCCAAGCTGTAGTCCTAAAGGAGGAAAAACTGTTTTTT.